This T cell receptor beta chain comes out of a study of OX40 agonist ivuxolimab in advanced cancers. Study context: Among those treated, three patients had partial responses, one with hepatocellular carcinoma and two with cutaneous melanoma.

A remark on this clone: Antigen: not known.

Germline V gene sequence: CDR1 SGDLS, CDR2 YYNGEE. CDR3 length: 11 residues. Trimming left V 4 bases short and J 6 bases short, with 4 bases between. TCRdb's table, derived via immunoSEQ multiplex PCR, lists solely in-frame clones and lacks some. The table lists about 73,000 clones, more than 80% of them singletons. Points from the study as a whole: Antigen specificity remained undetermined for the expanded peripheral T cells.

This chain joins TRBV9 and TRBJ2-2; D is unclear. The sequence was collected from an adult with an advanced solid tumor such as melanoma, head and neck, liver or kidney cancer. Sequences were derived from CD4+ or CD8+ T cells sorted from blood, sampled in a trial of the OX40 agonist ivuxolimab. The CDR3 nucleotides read TGTGCCAGCAGCCTCCCCGGGGAGCTGTTTTTT. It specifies CASSLPGELFF. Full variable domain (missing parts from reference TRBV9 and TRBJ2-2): DSGVTQTPKHLITATGQRVTLRCSPRSGDLSVYWYQQSLDQGLQFLIQYYNGEERAKGNILERFSAQQFPDLHSELNLSSLELGDSALYFCASSLPGELFFGEGSRLTVL.